This paragraph covers one TCR beta chain sequence. Its target is unknown. The data derive from a study of CD8+ T cells in alopecia areata. Study-level points and caveats: Among the cells sequenced in scalp samples are also the resident alphabeta T cells of normal skin. With patients, TCR sharing proved less clear than in mice, a difference possibly related to HLA. The study found higher clonality in lesional than normal scalp, especially in alopecia totalis/universalis.

A FACSAria was used to sort CD4+ and CD8+ T cells. These cells came from PBMCs. CDR3 length: 15 amino acids. V lost 4 bases, J lost 1 base, and 3 bases stayed unmatched. Germline V gene sequence: CDR1 SGHAT, CDR2 FQNNGV. Extracted RNA was reverse transcribed into cDNA, the sequencing template. The data were produced by immunoSEQ multiplex PCR, yet TCRdb's version contains in-frame clones alone and is incomplete. The profile shows about 110,000 clones, approximately 60% of them singletons. Sample: CD8+ T cells sorted from blood. This clonotype originated in a human donor in good health. The rearrangement joins TRBV11-2 to TRBJ2-5, with 10 bases matching TRBD1. CDR3 coding DNA: TGTGCCAGCAGCTCCTGGACAGGGGGCCAAGAGACCCAGTACTTC. Protein sequence: CASSSWTGGQETQYF.